These 3 T cell receptor beta chains came from one sample sequenced in a study of early T cells in non-severe SARS-CoV-2 infection. TCRdb redid the calling of the 5' RACE reads with MiXCR, one entry per CDR3 protein. The table has 70,000 to 85,000 distinct CDR3 sequences, 9% to 14% seen once. The material sequenced was whole blood. These receptors came from an adult who was a healthcare worker with PCR-confirmed SARS-CoV-2 infection or an uninfected control (not recorded which).

The V and J genes are TRBV3-1 and TRBJ1-2; D is ambiguous. In germline, CDR1 is LGHDT, CDR2 YNNKEL (reference sequence). The CDR3 contains 17 residues. V dropped 2 bases and J dropped 0 bases, with 16 bases sitting between them. In nucleotides, the CDR3 is TGTGCCAGCAGCCAAACGCCCAGGACGCCAACTAACTATGGCTACACCTTC. Its protein product is CASSQTPRTPTNYGYTF.

Only a few counts were recorded for this clonotype. The V and J genes are TRBV11-3 and TRBJ2-7, with D perhaps TRBD1 (7 bases). The CDR3 runs 14 residues. CDR1 and CDR2 from the germline V gene are SGHNT and YENEEA. The germline V and J ends were trimmed by 7 bases and 2 bases, with 15 bases remaining between them. Written as DNA, the CDR3 is TGTGCCAGCAAGACTAGGGACAGCCCCTACGAGCAGTACTTC. Its protein product is CASKTRDSPYEQYF.

Only a few counts were recorded for this clonotype. The chain has TRBV5-5 and TRBJ2-7; 8 nucleotides match TRBD2. The ends lost 0 bases at V and 3 bases at J; junction bases unmatched: 5. The germline CDR1 and CDR2 sequences are SGHKS and YYEKEE (reference sequence). This CDR3 is built from 15 residues. In nucleotides, the CDR3 is TGTGCCAGCAGCTTGGCCGGGGGGGCGGTCTACGAGCAGTACTTC. This encodes CASSLAGGAVYEQYF. The whole variable domain, remainder taken from reference TRBV5-5 and TRBJ2-7, is DAGVTQSPTHLIKTRGQQVTLRCSPISGHKSVSWYQQVLGQGPQFIFQYYEKEERGRGNFPDRFSARQFPNYSSELNVNALLLGDSALYLCASSLAGGAVYEQYFGPGTRLTVT.